This T cell receptor beta chain is from a study of blood T cell repertoires in COVID-19. V was shortened by 3 bases and J by 1 base, with 10 bases between the two germline ends. Germline loops: CDR1 SGHDT, CDR2 YYEEEE. The CDR3 is made up of 14 amino acids. TCRdb's table, derived via immunoSEQ multiplex PCR, lists solely in-frame clones and lacks some. The sample contains roughly 240,000 clones, roughly four fifths of which appear only once. The sequenced sample consisted of peripheral blood. The source of this sequence is a woman older than 75 with acute or convalescent COVID-19. The J gene is TRBJ2-5, the V gene TRBV5-6; D is uncertain. CDR3 in DNA: TGTGCCAGCAGCTCACCCACGGGCCAAGAGACCCAGTACTTC. It yields the protein CASSSPTGQETQYF.